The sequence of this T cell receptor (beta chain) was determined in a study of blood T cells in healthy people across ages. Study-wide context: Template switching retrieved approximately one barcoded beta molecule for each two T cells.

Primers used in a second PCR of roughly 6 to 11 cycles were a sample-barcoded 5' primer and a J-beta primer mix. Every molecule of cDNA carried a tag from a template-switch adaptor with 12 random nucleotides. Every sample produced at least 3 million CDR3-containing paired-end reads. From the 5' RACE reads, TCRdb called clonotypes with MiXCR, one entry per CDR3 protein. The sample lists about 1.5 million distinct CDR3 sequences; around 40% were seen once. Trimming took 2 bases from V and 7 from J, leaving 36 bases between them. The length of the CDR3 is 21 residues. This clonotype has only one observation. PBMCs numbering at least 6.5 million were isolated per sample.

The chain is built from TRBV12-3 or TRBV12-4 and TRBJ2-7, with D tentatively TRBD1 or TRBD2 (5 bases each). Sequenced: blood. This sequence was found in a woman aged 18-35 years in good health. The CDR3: CASSLLTRGASVVRSYNEQYF. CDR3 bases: TGTGCCAGCAGTTTATTAACCCGAGGGGCTAGTGTCGTCCGCTCCTACAATGAGCAGTACTTC.